This T cell receptor beta chain was documented in a study of control samples from healthy donors and cancer patients. Repertoires were generated with immunoSEQ multiplex PCR, while TCRdb's copy carries only in-frame clones and drops some. Among about 69,000 clones listed, roughly 80% were seen once. Germline V CDR1 and CDR2: SNHLY, FYNNEI. The CDR3 contains 13 residues. Trimming shortened V by 7 bases and J by 0 bases, and 9 bases separated the two germline ends. The chain joins TRBV2 to TRBJ1-1; D is uncertain. The sequence derives from a woman in her fifties or sixties with lung cancer. Sequencing input: PBMCs. The chain's CDR3 is CASNRAMNTEAFF. The CDR3 nucleotides are TGTGCCAGCAATCGTGCGATGAACACTGAAGCTTTCTTT.